These 21 T cell receptor beta chains share one sample of origin, sequenced in a study of shared clonotypes between healthy human individuals. Method: immunoSEQ multiplex PCR; TCRdb's copy keeps in-frame clones and lacks some. The sample yields about 1 million clones, approximately 72% seen once. The sequencing input was memory CD4+ T cells sorted from blood. Subset of the sample: CD45RA-negative fraction. These TCRs come from a man younger than 30 in good health.

This clone was counted a single time. The rearrangement uses TRBV5-4 and TRBJ2-5; TRBD1 aligns across 7 bases. The V and J ends lost 1 base and 1 base, in that order; junction bases with no gene match: 4. This CDR3 has 15 residues. Germline V CDR1 and CDR2: SGHNT, YYREEE (reference sequence). The CDR3 DNA sequence: TGTGCCAGCAGCTTGAGTGGGACAGCCCAAGAGACCCAGTACTTC. The encoded protein is CASSLSGTAQETQYF.

This clone is a singleton in its sample. The chain joins TRBV11-2 to TRBJ2-1, with D hard to call. The CDR3 loop spans 15 amino acids. The germline V gene encodes CDR1 SGHAT and CDR2 FQNNGV. With 0 bases removed from V and 8 bases from J, the gap between germline ends came to 14 bases. CDR3 coding DNA: TGTGCCAGCAGCTTAGATCCCACTGGGTACGATGAGCAGTTCTTC. This encodes CASSLDPTGYDEQFF. Full variable domain (remainder filled in from reference TRBV11-2 and TRBJ2-1): EAGVAQSPRYKIIEKRQSVAFWCNPISGHATLYWYQQILGQGPKLLIQFQNNGVVDDSQLPKDRFSAERLKGVDSTLKIQPAKLEDSAVYLCASSLDPTGYDEQFFGPGTRLTVL.

This chain joins TRBV6-1 and TRBJ2-7; possible D gene TRBD2, 5 bases. The CDR3 consists of 11 residues. Trimming cost V 8 bases and J 2 bases, with 7 bases left between them. Germline values: CDR1 MNHNS, CDR2 SASEGT. This chain's CDR3 is CASGLPYEQYF. CDR3 nucleotides: TGTGCCAGCGGACTCCCCTACGAGCAGTACTTC.

This CDR3 reads CATSRAPAPSGNTIYF. In DNA form, the CDR3 reads TGTGCCACCAGCAGAGCTCCTGCCCCCTCTGGAAACACCATATATTTT. J is TRBJ1-3 and V is TRBV15; no clear D gene. Trimming shortened V by 1 base and J by 0 bases, and 10 bases separated the two germline ends. Germline CDR1 reads LNHNV; CDR2 reads YYDKDF (reference sequence). CDR3 length equals 16 residues.

The chain links TRBV9 to TRBJ2-5; 14 bases fit TRBD2. Germline-derived CDR1 and CDR2 are SGDLS and YYNGEE. This CDR3 region has 15 residues. J lost 1 base, V lost 6 bases, and 2 bases had no gene match. The CDR3 nucleotides read TGTGCCAGCACCGGGACTAGCGGGAGCCAAGAGACCCAGTACTTC. This gives the protein CASTGTSGSQETQYF.

With regard to this clone: This likely stems from a read error, as it lies one base from a far larger clone. The same CDR3 can be traced to other DNA sequences in this sample. The V call is TRBV7-9, the J call TRBJ2-7; 7 nucleotides line up with TRBD1. V trimming: 5 bases; J trimming: 2 bases; junction bases outside the gene matches: 3. Looked up from germline, CDR1 is SEHNR and CDR2 is FQNEAQ (reference sequence). This CDR3 comprises 13 residues. In DNA form, the CDR3 reads TGTGCCAGCAGCCCGACAGGGACCTACGAGCAGTACTTC. This translates into CASSPTGTYEQYF.

V gene TRBV2 combines with J gene TRBJ2-3, with 7 bases identical to TRBD1. The germline gives CDR1 SNHLY, CDR2 FYNNEI. The CDR3 runs to 14 residues. Trimming removed 6 bases from V and 4 bases from J; junction bases left unmatched: 7. CDR3 bases: TGTGCCAGCAGCGCCGGGACAGATCCAGATACGCAGTATTTT. This encodes CASSAGTDPDTQYF.

The genes are TRBV7-9 and TRBJ1-1, with D perhaps matching TRBD1 (6 bases). This CDR3 is built from 14 residues. Trimming removed 1 base at V and 5 bases at J, with 11 bases between. The germline V gene has CDR1 SEHNR and CDR2 FQNEAQ (reference sequence). CDR3 protein: CASSLDRERTEAFF. CDR3 in DNA: TGTGCCAGCAGCTTAGACAGGGAGAGGACTGAAGCTTTCTTT.

The chain employs TRBV6-4 and TRBJ2-2; 13 nucleotides agree with TRBD2. This CDR3 spans 14 amino acids. Germline CDR1 reads MRHNA; CDR2 reads SNTAGT. This CDR3 reads CFRELAGGPGELFF. DNA of the CDR3: TGTTTCCGCGAACTAGCGGGAGGGCCCGGGGAGCTGTTTTTT.

The table lists this clone with a few counts. J is TRBJ1-1 and V is TRBV29-1; D is perhaps TRBD1 (6 bases). Germline values: CDR1 SQVTM, CDR2 ANQGSEA. CDR3 length: 13 amino acids. V was cut by 3 bases and J by 4 bases, with 12 bases left in between. The CDR3 region is CSVDGYRVTEAFF. In DNA, the CDR3 is TGCAGCGTTGATGGATACAGGGTCACTGAAGCTTTCTTT.

The chain recombines TRBV11-2 with TRBJ2-7; 8 nucleotides align to TRBD2. The V and J ends lost 2 bases and 2 bases, in that order; junction bases with no gene match: 5. CDR1 SGHAT and CDR2 FQNNGV come from the germline V gene. This CDR3 contains 15 residues. CDR3 loop: CASSLRTSSAYEQYF. CDR3 nucleotides: TGTGCCAGCAGCTTAAGGACTAGCAGCGCCTACGAGCAGTACTTC.

The chain recombines TRBV6-1 with TRBJ2-1; D may match TRBD1 or TRBD2 (5 bases each). The ends were cut back, 2 bases at V and 7 bases at J, with 15 bases in the middle. CDR1 is MNHNS and CDR2 is SASEGT in the germline V gene. The CDR3 is made up of 15 amino acids. The CDR3 reads CASSELGDLMNEQFF. The CDR3 nucleotides read TGTGCCAGCAGTGAATTGGGGGATCTCATGAATGAGCAGTTCTTC.

This clone was counted at least ten times. The rearrangement links TRBV9 to TRBJ2-3; 7 nucleotides align to TRBD2. The germline V gene encodes CDR1 SGDLS and CDR2 YYNGEE. The ends lost 3 bases at V and 2 bases at J; junction bases unmatched: 6. The CDR3 runs 15 residues. CDR3 nucleotide sequence: TGTGCCAGCAGCGCTCGGGCGGGGGACACAGATACGCAGTATTTT. Its protein product is CASSARAGDTDTQYF.

This rearrangement joins TRBV27 to TRBJ2-7; 7 bases match TRBD1. With V trimmed by 6 bases and J by 4 bases, 6 bases remained unmatched. This CDR3 has 13 amino acids. Germline assignment: CDR1 MNHEY and CDR2 SMNVEV (reference sequence). The CDR3 DNA reads TGTGCCAGCAGGCGACAGGGCAGGTACGAGCAGTACTTC. Translation: CASRRQGRYEQYF.

The genes are TRBV6-6 and TRBJ2-6, with no clear D. Germline V gene sequence: CDR1 MNHNY, CDR2 SVGAGI (reference sequence). Trimming left V 6 bases short and J 0 bases short, with 9 bases between. The CDR3 consists of 15 residues. The CDR3 loop reads CASRNTVSGANVLTF. CDR3 DNA sequence: TGTGCCAGCAGAAATACTGTCTCTGGGGCCAACGTCCTGACTTTC.

The chain combines TRBV5-1 with TRBJ2-5; tentative D call: TRBD2 (6 bases). Germline-derived CDR1 and CDR2 are SGHRS and YFSETQ. The CDR3 spans 17 residues. V was pared by 0 bases and J by 5 bases, with 20 bases between. In DNA form, the CDR3 reads TGCGCCAGCAGCTTGGCCGGGGACTCTCCGCGAGTGGAGACCCAGTACTTC. This codes for CASSLAGDSPRVETQYF.

The genes are TRBV29-1 and TRBJ2-7, with D possibly matching TRBD2 (7 bases). The CDR3 runs 12 residues. Trimming pared 6 bases from V and 7 bases from J, leaving 16 bases between. Germline V gene sequence: CDR1 SQVTM, CDR2 ANQGSEA. The CDR3 region has the DNA TGCAGCGTGGCGGGGGCTTCGGGAGAGCAGTACTTC. This encodes CSVAGASGEQYF.

The chain carries TRBV6-4 and TRBJ1-6, with D unclear. Trimming removed 5 bases from V and 7 bases from J, with 9 bases in between. The germline gives CDR1 MRHNA, CDR2 SNTAGT. The CDR3 length is 13 residues. The CDR3 region has the DNA TGTGCCAGCAGTTTAGAGGAGAATTCACCCCTCCACTTT. Translated: CASSLEENSPLHF.

The V call is TRBV5-1, the J call TRBJ2-7, with D possibly TRBD1 on 6 matching bases. Germline CDR1 is SGHRS and CDR2 is YFSETQ. The CDR3 has 13 amino acids. The V and J ends lost 2 bases and 4 bases respectively, with 10 bases between them. CDR3 sequence: CASSFNQGYEQYF. The CDR3 coding sequence is TGCGCCAGCAGCTTTAACCAGGGGTACGAGCAGTACTTC.

This chain connects TRBV5-4 to TRBJ2-3, with 11 positions matching TRBD2. CDR3 length: 17 residues. The germline V gene has CDR1 SGHNT and CDR2 YYREEE (reference sequence). V shed 4 bases and J 2 bases; nucleotides not matched to a gene: 9. In DNA form, the CDR3 reads TGTGCCAGCAGCGCCACTAGCGGGGGATTCTACACAGATACGCAGTATTTT. It is translated as CASSATSGGFYTDTQYF.

The genes are TRBV4-1 and TRBJ2-2, with D uncertain. V was shortened by 4 bases and J by 1 base, with 10 bases between the two germline ends. Germline V gene lookup returns CDR1 MGHRA and CDR2 YSYEKL. The CDR3 extends over 15 amino acids. The CDR3 DNA sequence: TGCGCCAGCAGCCCGAGATGGGGGAACACCGGGGAGCTGTTTTTT. Translated, it gives CASSPRWGNTGELFF.